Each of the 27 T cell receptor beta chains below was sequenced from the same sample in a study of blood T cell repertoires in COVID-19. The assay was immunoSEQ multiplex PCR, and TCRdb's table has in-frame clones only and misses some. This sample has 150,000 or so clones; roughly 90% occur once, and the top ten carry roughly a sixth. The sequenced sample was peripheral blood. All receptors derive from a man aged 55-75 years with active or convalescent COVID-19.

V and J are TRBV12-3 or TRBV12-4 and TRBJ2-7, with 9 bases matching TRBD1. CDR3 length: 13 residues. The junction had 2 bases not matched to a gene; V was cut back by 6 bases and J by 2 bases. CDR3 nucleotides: TGTGCCAGCAGCGGGACAGGGACCTACGAGCAGTACTTC. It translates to CASSGTGTYEQYF.

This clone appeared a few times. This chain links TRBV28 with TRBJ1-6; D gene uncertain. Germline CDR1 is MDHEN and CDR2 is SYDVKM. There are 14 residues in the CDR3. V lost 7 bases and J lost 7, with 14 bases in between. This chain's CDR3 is CASNFYRENSPLHF. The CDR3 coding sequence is TGTGCCAGCAACTTCTACCGGGAAAATTCACCCCTCCACTTT.

The CDR3 region has the DNA TGCGCCAGCAGCTCGCGAACTCTAAGTAATTCACCCCTCCACTTT. As protein: CASSSRTLSNSPLHF. The chain has TRBV5-1 and TRBJ1-6; unclear D gene. CDR3 length: 15 amino acids. V shed 3 bases and J shed 6 bases, with 13 bases lying between them. Germline V gene data show CDR1 as SGHRS and CDR2 as YFSETQ.

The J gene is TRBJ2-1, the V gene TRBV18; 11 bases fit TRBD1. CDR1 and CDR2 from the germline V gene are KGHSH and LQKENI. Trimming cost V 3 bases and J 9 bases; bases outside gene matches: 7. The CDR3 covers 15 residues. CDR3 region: CASSPAGQGAGEQFF. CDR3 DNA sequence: TGTGCCAGCTCACCTGCCGGACAGGGGGCAGGTGAGCAGTTCTTC.

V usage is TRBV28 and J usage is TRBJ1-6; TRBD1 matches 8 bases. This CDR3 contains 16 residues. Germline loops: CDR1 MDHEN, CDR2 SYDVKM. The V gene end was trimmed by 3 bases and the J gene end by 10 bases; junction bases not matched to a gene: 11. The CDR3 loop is CASSFPFGQGSSPLHF. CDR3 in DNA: TGTGCCAGCAGTTTCCCTTTCGGACAGGGCAGCTCACCCCTCCACTTT.

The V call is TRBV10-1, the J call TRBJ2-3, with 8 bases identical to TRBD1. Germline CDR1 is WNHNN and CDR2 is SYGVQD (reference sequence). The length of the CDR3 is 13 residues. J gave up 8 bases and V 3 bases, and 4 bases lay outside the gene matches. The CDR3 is CASSDRGQGTQYF. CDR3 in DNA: TGCGCCAGCAGTGACAGGGGGCAAGGTACGCAGTATTTT.

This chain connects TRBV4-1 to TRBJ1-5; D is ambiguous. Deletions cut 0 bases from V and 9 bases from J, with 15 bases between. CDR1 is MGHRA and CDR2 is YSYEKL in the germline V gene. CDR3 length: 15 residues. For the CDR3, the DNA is TGCGCCAGCAGCCAAGATCGCGGCGGCACGGGGCCCCAGCATTTT. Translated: CASSQDRGGTGPQHF.

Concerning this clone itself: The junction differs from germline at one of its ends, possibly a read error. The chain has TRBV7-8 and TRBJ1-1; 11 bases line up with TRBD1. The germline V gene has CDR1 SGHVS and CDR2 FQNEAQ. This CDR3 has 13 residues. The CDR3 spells CASSSTGTGGLFF. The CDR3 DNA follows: TGTGCCAGCAGCTCCACCGGGACAGGGGGTCTCTTTTTT.

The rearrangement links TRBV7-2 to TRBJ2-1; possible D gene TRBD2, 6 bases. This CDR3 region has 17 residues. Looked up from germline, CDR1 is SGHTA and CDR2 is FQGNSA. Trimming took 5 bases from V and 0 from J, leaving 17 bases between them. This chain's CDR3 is CASSLWASVSSYNEQFF. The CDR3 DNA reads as TGTGCCAGCAGCCTGTGGGCTAGCGTTAGCTCCTACAATGAGCAGTTCTTC.

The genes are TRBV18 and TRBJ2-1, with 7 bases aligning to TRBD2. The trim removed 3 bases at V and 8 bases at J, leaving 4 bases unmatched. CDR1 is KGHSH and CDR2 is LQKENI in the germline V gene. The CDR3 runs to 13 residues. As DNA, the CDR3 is TGTGCCAGCTCACCGGGACTACGGTATGAGCAGTTCTTC. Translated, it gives CASSPGLRYEQFF.

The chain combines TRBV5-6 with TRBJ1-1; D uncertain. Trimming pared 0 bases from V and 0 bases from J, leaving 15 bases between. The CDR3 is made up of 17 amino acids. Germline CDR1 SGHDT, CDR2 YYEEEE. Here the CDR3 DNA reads TGTGCCAGCAGCTTGGTGGGCAGGCCAGACATGAACACTGAAGCTTTCTTT. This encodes CASSLVGRPDMNTEAFF.

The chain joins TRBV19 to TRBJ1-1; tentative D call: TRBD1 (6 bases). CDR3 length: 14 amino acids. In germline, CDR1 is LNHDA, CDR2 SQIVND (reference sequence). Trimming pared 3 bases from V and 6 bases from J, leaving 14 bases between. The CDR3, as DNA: TGTGCCAGTAGTATCACCGGGACAATCTCTGAAGCTTTCTTT. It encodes CASSITGTISEAFF.

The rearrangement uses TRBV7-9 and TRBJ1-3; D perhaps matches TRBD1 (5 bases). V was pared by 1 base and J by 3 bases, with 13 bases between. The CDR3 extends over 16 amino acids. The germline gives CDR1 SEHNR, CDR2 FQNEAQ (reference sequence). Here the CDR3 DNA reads TGTGCCAGCAGCTTAGGGGGCAGGGCTCTTGGAAACACCATATATTTT. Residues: CASSLGGRALGNTIYF.

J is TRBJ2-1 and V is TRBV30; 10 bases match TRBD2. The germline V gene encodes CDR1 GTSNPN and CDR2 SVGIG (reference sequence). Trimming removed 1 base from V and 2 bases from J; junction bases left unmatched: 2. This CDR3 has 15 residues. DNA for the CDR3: TGTGCCTGGAGTGGGACTAGCGGTGCCTACAATGAGCAGTTCTTC. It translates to CAWSGTSGAYNEQFF.

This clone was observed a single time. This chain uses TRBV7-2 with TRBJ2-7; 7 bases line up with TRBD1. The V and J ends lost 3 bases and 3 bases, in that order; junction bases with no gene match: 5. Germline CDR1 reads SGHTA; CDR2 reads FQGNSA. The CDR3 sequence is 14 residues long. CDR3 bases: TGTGCCAGCAGCTTCGACAGGGACATCTACGAGCAGTACTTC. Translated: CASSFDRDIYEQYF.

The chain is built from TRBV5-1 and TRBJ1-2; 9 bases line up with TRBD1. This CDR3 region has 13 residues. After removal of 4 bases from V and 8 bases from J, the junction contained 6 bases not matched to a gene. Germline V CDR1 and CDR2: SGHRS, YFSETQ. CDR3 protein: CASSRDRVSGYTF. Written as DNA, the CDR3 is TGCGCCAGCAGCAGGGACAGGGTATCCGGCTACACCTTC.

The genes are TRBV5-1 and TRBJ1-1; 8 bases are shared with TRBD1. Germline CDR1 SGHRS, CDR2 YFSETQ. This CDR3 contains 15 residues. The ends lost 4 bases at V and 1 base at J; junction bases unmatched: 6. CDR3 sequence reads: CASSAVTGGNTEAFF. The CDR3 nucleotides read TGCGCCAGCAGCGCCGTCACAGGGGGGAACACTGAAGCTTTCTTT.

CDR3 nucleotide sequence: TGTGCCAGCAGCATTTTGACAGGGGCCGAGCAGTACTTC. Encoded protein: CASSILTGAEQYF. The chain joins TRBV11-3 to TRBJ2-7, with 8 bases fitting TRBD1. Looked up from germline, CDR1 is SGHNT and CDR2 is YENEEA. CDR3 length equals 13 residues. V was clipped by 5 bases and J by 6 bases; unmatched bases: 6.

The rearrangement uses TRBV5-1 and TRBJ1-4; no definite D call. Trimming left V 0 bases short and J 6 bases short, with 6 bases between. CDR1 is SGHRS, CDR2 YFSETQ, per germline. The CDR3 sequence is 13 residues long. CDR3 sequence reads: CASSLDQYEKLFF. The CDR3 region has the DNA TGCGCCAGCAGCTTGGACCAGTATGAAAAACTGTTTTTT.

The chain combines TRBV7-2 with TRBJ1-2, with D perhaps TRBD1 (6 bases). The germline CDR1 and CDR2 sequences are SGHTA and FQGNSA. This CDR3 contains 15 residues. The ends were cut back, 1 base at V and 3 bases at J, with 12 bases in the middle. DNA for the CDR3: TGTGCCAGCAGCTTAGTCTCGGGGGGCTACTATGGCTACACCTTC. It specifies CASSLVSGGYYGYTF.

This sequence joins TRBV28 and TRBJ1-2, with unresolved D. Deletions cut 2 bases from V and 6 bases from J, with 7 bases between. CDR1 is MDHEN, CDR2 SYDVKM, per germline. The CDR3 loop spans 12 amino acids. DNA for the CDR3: TGTGCCAGCAGTTTAGCCCGGGATGGCTACACCTTC. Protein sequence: CASSLARDGYTF.

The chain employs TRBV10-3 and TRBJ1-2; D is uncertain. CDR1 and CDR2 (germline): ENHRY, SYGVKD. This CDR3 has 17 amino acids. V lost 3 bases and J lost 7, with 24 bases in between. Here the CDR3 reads CAISDSSSPVRRGGYTF. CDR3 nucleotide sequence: TGTGCCATCAGTGACAGTTCTTCCCCCGTGAGGAGAGGTGGCTACACCTTC.

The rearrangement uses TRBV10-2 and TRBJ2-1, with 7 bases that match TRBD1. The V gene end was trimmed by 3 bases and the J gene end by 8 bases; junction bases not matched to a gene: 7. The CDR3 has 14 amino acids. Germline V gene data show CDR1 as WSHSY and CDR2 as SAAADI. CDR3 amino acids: CASSDGQGEDEQFF. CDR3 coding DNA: TGCGCCAGCAGTGACGGGCAGGGGGAAGATGAGCAGTTCTTC.

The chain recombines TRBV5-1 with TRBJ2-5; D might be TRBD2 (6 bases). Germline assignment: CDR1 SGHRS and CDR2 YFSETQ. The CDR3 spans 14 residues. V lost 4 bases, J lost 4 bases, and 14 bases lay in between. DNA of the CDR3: TGCGCCAGCAGCCGGAGGGAGTCAGGAGAGACCCAGTACTTC. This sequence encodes CASSRRESGETQYF.

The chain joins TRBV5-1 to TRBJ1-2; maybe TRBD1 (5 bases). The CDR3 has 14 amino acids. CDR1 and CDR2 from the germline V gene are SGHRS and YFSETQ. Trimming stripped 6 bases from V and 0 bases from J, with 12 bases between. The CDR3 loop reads CASKTGLANYGYTF. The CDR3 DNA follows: TGCGCCAGCAAAACAGGTCTAGCTAACTATGGCTACACCTTC.

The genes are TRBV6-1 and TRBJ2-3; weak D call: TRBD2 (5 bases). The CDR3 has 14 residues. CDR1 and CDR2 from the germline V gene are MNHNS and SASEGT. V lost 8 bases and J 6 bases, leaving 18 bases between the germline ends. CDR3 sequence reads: CASRPHRAGDTQYF. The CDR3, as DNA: TGTGCCAGCCGGCCGCATAGGGCGGGCGATACGCAGTATTTT.

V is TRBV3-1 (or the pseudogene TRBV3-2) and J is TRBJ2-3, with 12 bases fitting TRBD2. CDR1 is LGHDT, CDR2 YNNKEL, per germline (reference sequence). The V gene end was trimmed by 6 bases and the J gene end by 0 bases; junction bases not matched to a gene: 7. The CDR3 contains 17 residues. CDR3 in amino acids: CASSRTSGAYSTDTQYF. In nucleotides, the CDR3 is TGTGCCAGCAGTCGGACTAGCGGGGCCTATAGCACAGATACGCAGTATTTT.